These T cell receptor beta chains were read from a single sample in a study of blood T cell repertoires in COVID-19. Sequencing was performed with immunoSEQ multiplex PCR; in TCRdb, only in-frame clones are kept and a portion is missing. The sample lists around 140,000 clones; approximately 90% were seen once. The sample consisted of peripheral blood. The receptors were sampled from a woman in her forties or fifties with acute or convalescent COVID-19. The CDR3 runs from the conserved cysteine through the conserved F or W. Each record gives: clone size, J gene, D gene, V gene, CDR3 DNA, CDR3 protein. D genes are given only for firm matches. Clone size is not always given. Where it is, it says once, few, many or a class for expanded clones.

clone size: NA; J gene: TRBJ1-3; D gene: NA; V gene: TRBV4-1; CDR3 DNA: TGCGCCAGCAGCCAACTAATTCCAGGGCCTGGAAACACCATATATTTT; CDR3 protein: CASSQLIPGPGNTIYF
clone size: NA; J gene: TRBJ2-1; D gene: TRBD2; V gene: TRBV3-1/TRBV3-2; CDR3 DNA: TGTGCCAGCCGAGTTTCTAGCGGGAGTAGGGATGAGCAGTTCTTC; CDR3 protein: CASRVSSGSRDEQFF
clone size: NA; J gene: TRBJ1-2; D gene: NA; V gene: TRBV2; CDR3 DNA: TGTGCCAGGTCCCGGAGACGTGCTAACTATGGCTACACCTTC; CDR3 protein: CARSRRRANYGYTF
clone size: NA; J gene: TRBJ2-7; D gene: NA; V gene: TRBV5-1; CDR3 DNA: TGCGCCAGCAGCCCGACGCTAGCGCGCTCCTACGAGCAGTACTTC; CDR3 protein: CASSPTLARSYEQYF
clone size: NA; J gene: TRBJ2-5; D gene: TRBD1; V gene: TRBV2; CDR3 DNA: TGTGCCAGCAGTGACCAGGGGGTGGGAGAGACCCAGTACTTC; CDR3 protein: CASSDQGVGETQYF
clone size: few; J gene: TRBJ2-2; D gene: NA; V gene: TRBV27; CDR3 DNA: TGTGCCAGCAGTTTATCCCGAGCCACCGGGGAGCTGTTTTTT; CDR3 protein: CASSLSRATGELFF
clone size: NA; J gene: TRBJ1-5; D gene: NA; V gene: TRBV27; CDR3 DNA: TGTGCCAGCAGTTTGAGAGGGTTCTATCAGCCCCAGCATTTT; CDR3 protein: CASSLRGFYQPQHF
clone size: NA; J gene: TRBJ1-2; D gene: NA; V gene: TRBV6-4; CDR3 DNA: TGTGCCAGCAGTGACTCCGAGGGAGATGGCTACACCTTC; CDR3 protein: CASSDSEGDGYTF
clone size: NA; J gene: TRBJ2-3; D gene: TRBD1; V gene: TRBV24-1; CDR3 DNA: TGTGCCACCAGTTCAGGACAGGGGGTGAATACGCAGTATTTT; CDR3 protein: CATSSGQGVNTQYF
clone size: NA; J gene: TRBJ2-1; D gene: TRBD2; V gene: TRBV7-3; CDR3 DNA: TGTGCCAGCAGCTTCGGACTAGCGGCTATGAATGAGCAGTTCTTC; CDR3 protein: CASSFGLAAMNEQFF
clone size: NA; J gene: TRBJ2-1; D gene: TRBD2; V gene: TRBV10-1; CDR3 DNA: TGCGCCAGCAGTGACCGCGGGGGGGCCAGGGAGCAGTTCTTC; CDR3 protein: CASSDRGGAREQFF
clone size: NA; J gene: TRBJ1-5; D gene: NA; V gene: TRBV11-2; CDR3 DNA: TGTGCCAGCAGCGCGGGACTTAATCAGCCCCAGCATTTT; CDR3 protein: CASSAGLNQPQHF
clone size: NA; J gene: TRBJ1-4; D gene: NA; V gene: TRBV23-1; CDR3 DNA: TGCGCCAGCAGTCAACCCAGGGTTTGCGAAAAACTGTTTTTT; CDR3 protein: CASSQPRVCEKLFF
clone size: NA; J gene: TRBJ2-1; D gene: NA; V gene: TRBV5-1; CDR3 DNA: TGCGCCAGCAGCTTGGCGGGGGAAAGGTTCAATGAGCAGTTCTTC; CDR3 protein: CASSLAGERFNEQFF
clone size: NA; J gene: TRBJ1-5; D gene: NA; V gene: TRBV18; CDR3 DNA: TGTGCCAGCTCACCCACAGCGGCAGAAGGCAATCAGCCCCAGCATTTT; CDR3 protein: CASSPTAAEGNQPQHF
clone size: NA; J gene: TRBJ2-7; D gene: TRBD1; V gene: TRBV28; CDR3 DNA: TGTGCCAGCAGGTTGGGACAGGGAATCAACGAGCAGTACTTC; CDR3 protein: CASRLGQGINEQYF
clone size: NA; J gene: TRBJ1-1; D gene: NA; V gene: TRBV28; CDR3 DNA: TGTGCCAGCAGCCCAGGTCTGAACACTGAAGCTTTCTTT; CDR3 protein: CASSPGLNTEAFF
clone size: NA; J gene: TRBJ1-5; D gene: TRBD1; V gene: TRBV2; CDR3 DNA: TGTGCCAGCAGTAAAACAGGGGCGTATAGCAATCAGCCCCAGCATTTT; CDR3 protein: CASSKTGAYSNQPQHF
clone size: NA; J gene: TRBJ1-1; D gene: NA; V gene: TRBV9; CDR3 DNA: TGTGCCAGCAGCGTAGTGGGGGGGGTAACTGAAGCTTTCTTT; CDR3 protein: CASSVVGGVTEAFF
clone size: NA; J gene: TRBJ2-3; D gene: TRBD2; V gene: TRBV7-8; CDR3 DNA: TGTGCCAGCAGCTTAGTGGTGGTTAGCGGGGCTTCTAGCACAGATACGCAGTATTTT; CDR3 protein: CASSLVVVSGASSTDTQYF